Presented here are 18 T cell receptor beta chains from one specimen sequenced in a study of molecular identifiers for immune sequencing clone quantification. TCRdb passed the PCR reads through MiXCR, listing each CDR3 protein once. This table has about 36,000 distinct CDR3 sequences, 18% appearing once. The sample was naive CD8+ T cells from blood, with Jurkat cell RNA spiked in. Subset meaning: FACS-sorted CD8+CD4-CCR7+CD45RA+ naive T cells. The source is a human donor in good health. Some libraries in this study had Jurkat cell RNA spiked in.

Concerning this clonotype itself: Possible read error: a much larger clone is one base away. V gene TRBV9 combines with J gene TRBJ2-7; TRBD2 agrees at 11 bases. Germline-derived CDR1 and CDR2 are SGDLS and YYNGEE. This CDR3 has 16 residues. The CDR3 nucleotides are TGTGCCGGCAGCTTGAGCGCCGGGACTAGCGGCTACGAGCAGTACTTC. It encodes CAGSLSAGTSGYEQYF.

This clonotype was seen at least ten times. CDR3 sequence (DNA): TGTGCCAGCAGCCATTTTTCCGGGACAGCGAACACCGGGGAGCTGTTTTTT. The encoded protein is CASSHFSGTANTGELFF. V is TRBV6-5 and J is TRBJ2-2; 7 nucleotides match TRBD1. Per germline, CDR1 MNHEY and CDR2 SVGAGI. The junction had 10 bases not matched to a gene; V was cut back by 6 bases and J by 0 bases. The CDR3 loop spans 17 amino acids.

The chain recombines TRBV2 with TRBJ1-5; maybe TRBD1 (5 bases). The CDR3 covers 14 residues. With 6 bases removed from V and 5 bases from J, the gap between germline ends came to 14 bases. CDR1 is SNHLY and CDR2 is FYNNEI in the germline V gene. The CDR3 DNA reads TGTGCCAGCAGGTTTGGCAGGGCAGATCAGCCCCAGCATTTT. Encoded protein: CASRFGRADQPQHF.

This clonotype appeared many times. The genes are TRBV7-9 and TRBJ2-1; unclear D gene. The V gene's germline CDR1 is SEHNR and CDR2 FQNEAQ (reference sequence). Between the trimmed V and J ends, which lost 1 base and 0 bases, there was a span of 10 bases. The CDR3 is 16 amino acids. Here the CDR3 DNA reads TGTGCCAGCAGCTTAGGCCGAACGAGCTCCTACAATGAGCAGTTCTTC. Protein: CASSLGRTSSYNEQFF.

The chain combines TRBV7-9 with TRBJ2-7; D assignment may be TRBD1 or TRBD2 (5 bases each). This CDR3 is 14 amino acids long. Trimming left V 6 bases short and J 6 bases short, with 18 bases between. Germline V gene lookup returns CDR1 SEHNR and CDR2 FQNEAQ (reference sequence). In DNA form, the CDR3 reads TGTGCCAGCAGACTACCGGGACCCCAGAGCGAGCAGTACTTC. This codes for CASRLPGPQSEQYF.

This clonotype has ten or more counts. J is TRBJ2-5 and V is TRBV20-1, with D perhaps being TRBD1 or TRBD2 (6 bases each). CDR1 and CDR2 (germline): DFQATT, SNEGSKA (reference sequence). V was clipped by 0 bases and J by 5 bases, with 16 bases between them. This CDR3 has 15 amino acids. CDR3 amino acids: CSARDLGGRWETQYF. In DNA form, the CDR3 reads TGCAGTGCTAGAGATCTGGGGGGCAGATGGGAGACCCAGTACTTC.

This clonotype was recorded many times. The chain carries TRBV28 and TRBJ2-1, with 14 nucleotides matching TRBD2. Germline V lookup: CDR1 MDHEN, CDR2 SYDVKM. V gave up 2 bases and J gave up 7 bases; unmatched junction bases: 10. The length of the CDR3 is 18 residues. This CDR3 is CASSLMRLAGGPGNEQFF. In nucleotides, the CDR3 is TGTGCCAGCAGTTTAATGCGACTAGCGGGAGGGCCGGGGAATGAGCAGTTCTTC. Drawing the rest from reference TRBV28 and TRBJ2-1, the complete variable domain is DVKVTQSSRYLVKRTGEKVFLECVQDMDHENMFWYRQDPGLGLRLIYFSYDVKMKEKGDIPEGYSVSREKKERFSLILESASTNQTSMYLCASSLMRLAGGPGNEQFFGPGTRLTVL.

This clonotype was found many times. The chain couples TRBV7-9 to TRBJ1-6; D ambiguous. V shed 5 bases and J shed 8 bases, with 7 bases lying between them. This CDR3 contains 12 residues. The V gene's germline CDR1 is SEHNR and CDR2 FQNEAQ (reference sequence). CDR3 bases: TGTGCCAGCAGCGGGCGAGATTCACCCCTCCACTTT. Encoded protein: CASSGRDSPLHF.

This clonotype was observed many times. This chain uses TRBV5-6 with TRBJ2-7; D is unresolved. V lost 2 bases to trimming and J lost 2 bases, with 5 bases between them. Germline V lookup: CDR1 SGHDT, CDR2 YYEEEE. CDR3 length equals 12 residues. This CDR3 is CASSFIAYEQYF. In DNA form, the CDR3 reads TGTGCCAGCAGCTTCATAGCCTACGAGCAGTACTTC.

Only one count was recorded for this clonotype. This may be a read error: a much more frequent sequence differs by one nucleotide. The chain employs TRBV12-3 or TRBV12-4 and TRBJ2-2; the D is unclear. The CDR3 has 13 amino acids. In DNA, the CDR3 is TGTGCCAGCTTTCCATCGAACGCCGGGGAGCTGTTTTTT. This translates into CASFPSNAGELFF.

There are many counts of this clonotype. The chain has TRBV6-2 or TRBV6-3 and TRBJ2-7, with D perhaps matching TRBD1 or TRBD2 (5 bases each). CDR1 is MNHEY and CDR2 is SVGEGT in the germline V gene. The CDR3 runs to 14 residues. With 4 bases removed from V and 3 bases from J, the gap between germline ends came to 13 bases. CDR3 in DNA: TGTGCCAGCAGTTTTGGGGACGGAGGCTACGAGCAGTACTTC. Its translation: CASSFGDGGYEQYF.

In its sample, this clonotype was seen many times. The CDR3 spells CSARDWPGLHSGANVLTF. The CDR3 bases are TGCAGTGCTAGAGATTGGCCAGGCCTCCACTCTGGGGCCAACGTCCTGACTTTC. The chain is built from TRBV20-1 and TRBJ2-6; D gene ambiguous. CDR3 length: 18 amino acids. Deletions cut 0 bases from V and 0 bases from J, with 15 bases between. Germline CDR1 reads DFQATT; CDR2 reads SNEGSKA (reference sequence).

This clonotype was counted only a few times. The chain joins TRBV7-8 to TRBJ2-7; D is unclear. The CDR3 has 14 residues. The germline gives CDR1 SGHVS, CDR2 FQNEAQ. Trimming cost V 8 bases and J 3 bases, with 17 bases left between them. CDR3 DNA: TGTGCCAGCGGCCTACGGGCCACTTACTACGAGCAGTACTTC. Translation gives CASGLRATYYEQYF.

The CDR3 region is CASSFRWLDLTDTQYF. CDR3 nucleotide sequence: TGTGCCAGCAGCTTTCGCTGGCTAGACCTCACAGATACGCAGTATTTT. V gene TRBV7-2 combines with J gene TRBJ2-3; unclear D gene. Germline V gene sequence: CDR1 SGHTA, CDR2 FQGNSA. CDR3 length equals 16 residues. The ends were cut back, 3 bases at V and 2 bases at J, with 15 bases in the middle.

Note on this clonotype: This clone may be a read error of a much larger clone one base away. The rearrangement uses TRBV6-5 and TRBJ2-7; D is perhaps TRBD2 (7 bases). The CDR3 has 15 residues. Per germline, CDR1 MNHEY and CDR2 SVGAGI. CDR3 bases: TGTGCCAGCAGTTACTCCGGGGGGCTGTCCTACGAGCAGTGCTTC. It yields the protein CASSYSGGLSYEQCF.

This clonotype was detected many times. The chain links TRBV7-9 to TRBJ1-1; unclear D gene. The CDR3 is 12 amino acids. V was pared by 1 base and J by 7 bases, with 7 bases between. The germline CDR1 and CDR2 sequences are SEHNR and FQNEAQ (reference sequence). CDR3 protein: CASSLGGHEAFF. The CDR3 coding sequence is TGTGCCAGCAGCTTAGGTGGGCATGAAGCTTTCTTT.

This clonotype was seen at least ten times. V is TRBV11-2 and J is TRBJ2-1, with D possibly called TRBD1 or TRBD2 (5 bases each). Per the germline V gene, CDR1 is SGHAT and CDR2 is FQNNGV. V gave up 7 bases and J gave up 5 bases, with 15 bases separating them. The CDR3 is made up of 14 amino acids. The CDR3 sequence: CASTRRDPNNEQFF. The CDR3 DNA sequence: TGTGCCAGCACCCGCCGGGACCCAAACAATGAGCAGTTCTTC.

The chain couples TRBV28 to TRBJ2-1; D may be TRBD1 (5 bases). Looked up from germline, CDR1 is MDHEN and CDR2 is SYDVKM. V was shortened by 6 bases and J by 8 bases, with 14 bases between the two germline ends. The CDR3 consists of 13 residues. CDR3 sequence reads: CASRTALWHEQFF. The CDR3 nucleotides read TGTGCCAGCAGGACAGCCTTGTGGCATGAGCAGTTCTTC.